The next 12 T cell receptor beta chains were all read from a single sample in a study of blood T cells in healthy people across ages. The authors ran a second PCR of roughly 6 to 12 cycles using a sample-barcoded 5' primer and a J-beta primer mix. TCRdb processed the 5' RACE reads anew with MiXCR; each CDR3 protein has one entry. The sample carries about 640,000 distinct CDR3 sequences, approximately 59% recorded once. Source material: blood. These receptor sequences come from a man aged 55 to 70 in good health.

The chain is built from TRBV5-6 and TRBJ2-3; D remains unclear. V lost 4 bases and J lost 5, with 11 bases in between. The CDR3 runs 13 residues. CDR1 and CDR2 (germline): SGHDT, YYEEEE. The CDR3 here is CASSAIRVDTQYF. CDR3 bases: TGTGCCAGCAGCGCGATTAGGGTAGATACGCAGTATTTT.

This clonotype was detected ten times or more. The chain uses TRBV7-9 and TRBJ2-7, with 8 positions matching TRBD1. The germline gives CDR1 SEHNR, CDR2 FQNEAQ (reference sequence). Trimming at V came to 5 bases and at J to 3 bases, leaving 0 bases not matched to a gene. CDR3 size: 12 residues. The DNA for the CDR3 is TGTGCCAGCAGCGGGACAGGCTACGAGCAGTACTTC. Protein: CASSGTGYEQYF.

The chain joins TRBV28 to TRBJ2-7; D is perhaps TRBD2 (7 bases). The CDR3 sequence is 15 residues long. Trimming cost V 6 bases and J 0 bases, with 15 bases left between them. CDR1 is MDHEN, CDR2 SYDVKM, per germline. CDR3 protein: CASRRGGVSSYEQYF. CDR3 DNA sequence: TGTGCCAGCAGAAGGGGGGGGGTCAGCTCCTACGAGCAGTACTTC.

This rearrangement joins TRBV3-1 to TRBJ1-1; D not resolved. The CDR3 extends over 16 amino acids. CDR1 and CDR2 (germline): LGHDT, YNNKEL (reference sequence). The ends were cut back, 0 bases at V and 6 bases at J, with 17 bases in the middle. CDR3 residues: CASSQDPRARMAEAFF. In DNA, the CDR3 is TGTGCCAGCAGCCAAGATCCGCGGGCCCGGATGGCTGAAGCTTTCTTT.

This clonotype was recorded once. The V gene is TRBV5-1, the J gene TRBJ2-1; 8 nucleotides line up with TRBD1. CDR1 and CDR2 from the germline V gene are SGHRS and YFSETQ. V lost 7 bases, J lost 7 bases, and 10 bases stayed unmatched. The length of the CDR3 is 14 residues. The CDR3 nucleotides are TGCGCCAGCCACAAGGGACAGGTGGGGAATGAGCAGTTCTTC. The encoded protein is CASHKGQVGNEQFF.

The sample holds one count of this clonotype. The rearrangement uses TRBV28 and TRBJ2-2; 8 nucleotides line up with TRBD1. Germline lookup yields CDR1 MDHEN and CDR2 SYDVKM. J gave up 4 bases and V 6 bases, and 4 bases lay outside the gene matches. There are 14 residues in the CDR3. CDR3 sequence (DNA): TGTGCCAGCAGACAGGGGGGCAGCACCGGGGAGCTGTTTTTT. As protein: CASRQGGSTGELFF.

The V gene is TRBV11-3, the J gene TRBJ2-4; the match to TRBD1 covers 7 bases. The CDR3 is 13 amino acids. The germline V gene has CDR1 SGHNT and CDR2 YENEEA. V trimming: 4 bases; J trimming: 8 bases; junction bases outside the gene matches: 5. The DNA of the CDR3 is TGTGCCAGCAGCTCAGGGACAGCGGACATTCAGTACTTC. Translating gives CASSSGTADIQYF.

The CDR3 loop reads CSAREAGGRLAKNIQYF. The CDR3 region has the DNA TGCAGTGCTAGGGAGGCTGGAGGCCGTCTAGCCAAAAACATTCAGTACTTC. V usage is TRBV20-1 and J usage is TRBJ2-4; the D gene is possibly TRBD2 (5 bases). With 3 bases removed from V and 0 bases from J, the gap between germline ends came to 18 bases. Germline CDR1 DFQATT, CDR2 SNEGSKA (reference sequence). The CDR3 runs to 17 residues.

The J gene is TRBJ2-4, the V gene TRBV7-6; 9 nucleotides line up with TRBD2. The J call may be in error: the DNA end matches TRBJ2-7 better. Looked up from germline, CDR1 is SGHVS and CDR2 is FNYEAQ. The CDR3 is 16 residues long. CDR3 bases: TGTGCCAGCAGCTTAGATAGCGGGGGCCCCTCCTACGAGCAGTACTTC. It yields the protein CASSLDSGGPSYEQYF.

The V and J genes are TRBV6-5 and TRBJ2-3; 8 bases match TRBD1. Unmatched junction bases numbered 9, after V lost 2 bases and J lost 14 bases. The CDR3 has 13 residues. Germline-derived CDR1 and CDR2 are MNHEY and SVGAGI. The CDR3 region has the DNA TGTGCCAGCAGTTACGGGGTCAGGGGGCGATCGTATTTT. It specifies CASSYGVRGRSYF.

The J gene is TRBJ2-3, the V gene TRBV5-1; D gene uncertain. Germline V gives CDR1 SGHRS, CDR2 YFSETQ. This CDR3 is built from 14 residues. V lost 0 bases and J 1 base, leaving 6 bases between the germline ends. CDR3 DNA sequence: TGCGCCAGCAGCTTGGAGGGCCGCACAGATACGCAGTATTTT. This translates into CASSLEGRTDTQYF.

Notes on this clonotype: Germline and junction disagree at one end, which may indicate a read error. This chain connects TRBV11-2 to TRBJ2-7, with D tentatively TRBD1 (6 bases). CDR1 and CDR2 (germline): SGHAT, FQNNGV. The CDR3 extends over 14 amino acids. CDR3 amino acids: CARSLGAGLYEQYF. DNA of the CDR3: TGTGCCCGCAGCTTGGGGGCAGGGCTCTACGAGCAGTACTTC.